This section outlines one TCR beta chain sequence together with its context. Here immunoSEQ multiplex PCR was the method, and the copy in TCRdb shows in-frame clones only, minus some. The sample shows about 140,000 clones, approximately 87% of them seen only once. V shed 3 bases and J 5 bases; nucleotides not matched to a gene: 3. The CDR3 consists of 15 residues. Looked up from germline, CDR1 is SGHNT and CDR2 is YYREEE (reference sequence). Ages ranged from roughly 18 to 100 years, with residence in about two dozen US areas. Participants' own reports of clinical history determined their cohort assignment. This sample was taken from a study of blood T cell repertoires in COVID-19. Study-wide background: PBMCs, B-cell-depleted T cells, or T cells were the source of the cDNA or gDNA that made up the material.

This receptor was identified in a man aged 55 to 70 who had recovered from COVID-19. The chain combines TRBV5-4 with TRBJ2-5; 14 bases match TRBD2. Sequenced sample: PBMCs or T cells enriched from blood (not recorded which). This CDR3 is CASSSRLAGGETQYF. The CDR3 DNA is TGTGCCAGCAGCTCCCGACTAGCGGGAGGGGAGACCCAGTACTTC. The whole variable domain, filled in from reference TRBV5-4 and TRBJ2-5, reads ETGVTQSPTHLIKTRGQQVTLRCSSQSGHNTVSWYQQALGQGPQFIFQYYREEENGRGNFPPRFSGLQFPNYSSELNVNALELDDSALYLCASSSRLAGGETQYFGPGTRLLVL.